This T cell receptor beta chain was documented in a study of memory CD4+ T cells and cytomegalovirus serostatus. Single viable CD3+CD4+CD8-CD45RO+ cells were sorted as the memory CD4+ T cells. Per the authors' pipeline: After removing out-of-frame reads, over 2 million distinct TCRbeta sequences remained. TCRdb's table, derived via immunoSEQ multiplex PCR, lists solely in-frame clones and lacks some. The V and J calls and clone size are taken from that table; D and trimming were inferred from the DNA. The sample shows some 57,000 clones, around 80% of them seen only once. This CDR3 has 14 residues. Germline CDR1 reads SGHVS; CDR2 reads FNYEAQ. The ends were cut back, 2 bases at V and 3 bases at J, with 8 bases in the middle.

This rearrangement joins TRBV7-6 to TRBJ1-3; D is possibly TRBD1 (5 bases). This receptor was identified in an adult in good health and CMV-seronegative. The sample taken for sequencing was memory CD4+ T cells from blood. The CDR3 coding sequence is TGTGCCAGCAGCTTACAGGGCATTGGAAACACCATATATTTT. Its protein product is CASSLQGIGNTIYF.